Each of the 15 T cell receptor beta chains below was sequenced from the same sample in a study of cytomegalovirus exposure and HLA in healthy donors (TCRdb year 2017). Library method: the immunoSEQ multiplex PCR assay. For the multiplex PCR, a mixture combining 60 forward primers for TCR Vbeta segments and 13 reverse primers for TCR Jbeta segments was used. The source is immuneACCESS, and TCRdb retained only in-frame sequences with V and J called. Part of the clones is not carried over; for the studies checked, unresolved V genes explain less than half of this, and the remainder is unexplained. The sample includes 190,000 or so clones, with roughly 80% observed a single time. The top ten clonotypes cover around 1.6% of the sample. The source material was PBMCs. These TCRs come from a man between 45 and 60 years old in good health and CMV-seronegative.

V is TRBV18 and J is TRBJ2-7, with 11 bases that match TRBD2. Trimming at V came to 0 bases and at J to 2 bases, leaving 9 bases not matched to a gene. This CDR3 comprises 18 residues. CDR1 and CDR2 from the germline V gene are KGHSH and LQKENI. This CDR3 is CASSPPIPGTSGTYEQYF. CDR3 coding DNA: TGTGCCAGCTCACCACCGATACCCGGGACTAGCGGAACCTACGAGCAGTACTTC.

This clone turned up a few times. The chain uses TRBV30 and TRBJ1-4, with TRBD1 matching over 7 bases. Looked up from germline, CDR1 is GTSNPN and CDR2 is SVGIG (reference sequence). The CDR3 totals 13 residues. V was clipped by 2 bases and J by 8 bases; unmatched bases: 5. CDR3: CAWSRQGEEKLFF. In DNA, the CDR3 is TGTGCCTGGAGTAGACAGGGAGAGGAAAAACTGTTTTTT. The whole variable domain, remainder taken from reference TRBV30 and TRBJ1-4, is SQTIHQWPATLVQPVGSPLSLECTVEGTSNPNLYWYRQAAGRGLQLLFYSVGIGQISSEVPQNLSASRPQDRQFILSSKKLLLSDSGFYLCAWSRQGEEKLFFGSGTQLSVL.

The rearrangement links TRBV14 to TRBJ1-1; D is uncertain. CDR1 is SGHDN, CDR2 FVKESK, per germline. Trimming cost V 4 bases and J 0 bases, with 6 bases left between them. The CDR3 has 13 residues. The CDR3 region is CASSRNMNTEAFF. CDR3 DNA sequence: TGTGCCAGCAGCCGCAACATGAACACTGAAGCTTTCTTT.

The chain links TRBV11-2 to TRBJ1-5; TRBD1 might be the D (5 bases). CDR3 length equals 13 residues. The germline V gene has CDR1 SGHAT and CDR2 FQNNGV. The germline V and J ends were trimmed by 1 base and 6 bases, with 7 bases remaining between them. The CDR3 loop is CASSLAGGQPQHF. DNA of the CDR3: TGTGCCAGCAGCTTAGCGGGGGGTCAGCCCCAGCATTTT. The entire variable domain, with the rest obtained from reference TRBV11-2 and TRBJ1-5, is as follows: EAGVAQSPRYKIIEKRQSVAFWCNPISGHATLYWYQQILGQGPKLLIQFQNNGVVDDSQLPKDRFSAERLKGVDSTLKIQPAKLEDSAVYLCASSLAGGQPQHFGDGTRLSIL.

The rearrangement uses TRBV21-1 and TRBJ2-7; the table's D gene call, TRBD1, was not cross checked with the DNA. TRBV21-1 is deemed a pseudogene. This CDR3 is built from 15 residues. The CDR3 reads CASCQIRTGDYEQYF. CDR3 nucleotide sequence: TGTGCCAGCTGCCAAATCCGGACAGGGGATTACGAGCAGTACTTC.

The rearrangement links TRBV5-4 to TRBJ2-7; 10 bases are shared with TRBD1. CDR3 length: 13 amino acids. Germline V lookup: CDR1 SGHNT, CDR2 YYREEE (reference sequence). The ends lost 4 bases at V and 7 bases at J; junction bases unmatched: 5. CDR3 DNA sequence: TGTGCCAGCAGCAGGGACAGGGGTGGGGAGCAGTACTTC. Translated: CASSRDRGGEQYF.

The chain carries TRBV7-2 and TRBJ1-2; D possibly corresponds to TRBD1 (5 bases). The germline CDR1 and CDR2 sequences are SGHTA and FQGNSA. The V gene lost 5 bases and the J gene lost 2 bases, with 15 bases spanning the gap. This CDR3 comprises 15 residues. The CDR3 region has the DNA TGTGCCAGCAGCCCCGGACACCAACGGAACTATGGCTACACCTTC. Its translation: CASSPGHQRNYGYTF.

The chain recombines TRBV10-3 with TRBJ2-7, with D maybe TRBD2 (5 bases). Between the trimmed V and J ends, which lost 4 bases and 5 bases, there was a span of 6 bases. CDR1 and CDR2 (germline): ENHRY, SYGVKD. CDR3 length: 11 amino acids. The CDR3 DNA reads TGTGCCATCAGTGTGAGGGACGAGCAGTACTTC. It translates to CAISVRDEQYF.

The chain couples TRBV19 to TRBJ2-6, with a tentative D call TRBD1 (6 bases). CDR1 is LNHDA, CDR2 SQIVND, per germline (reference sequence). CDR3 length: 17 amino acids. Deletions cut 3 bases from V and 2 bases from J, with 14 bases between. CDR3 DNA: TGTGCCAGTAGTATCTCAGGGGCGGCCCCTGGGGCCAACGTCCTGACTTTC. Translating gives CASSISGAAPGANVLTF. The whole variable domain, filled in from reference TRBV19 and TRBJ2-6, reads DGGITQSPKYLFRKEGQNVTLSCEQNLNHDAMYWYRQDPGQGLRLIYYSQIVNDFQKGDIAEGYSVSREKKESFPLTVTSAQKNPTAFYLCASSISGAAPGANVLTFGAGSRLTVL.

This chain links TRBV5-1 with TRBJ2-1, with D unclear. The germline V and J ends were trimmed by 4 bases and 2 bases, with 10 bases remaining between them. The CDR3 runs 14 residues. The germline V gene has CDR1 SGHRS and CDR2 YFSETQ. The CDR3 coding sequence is TGCGCCAGCAGCCGCGGAGAGACCTACAATGAGCAGTTCTTC. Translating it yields CASSRGETYNEQFF.

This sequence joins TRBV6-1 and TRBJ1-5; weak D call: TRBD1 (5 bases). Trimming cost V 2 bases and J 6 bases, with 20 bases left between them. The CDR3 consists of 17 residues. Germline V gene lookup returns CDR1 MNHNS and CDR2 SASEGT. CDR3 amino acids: CASSERGHAGLFQPQHF. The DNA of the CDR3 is TGTGCCAGCAGTGAAAGGGGTCACGCAGGGCTATTTCAGCCCCAGCATTTT.

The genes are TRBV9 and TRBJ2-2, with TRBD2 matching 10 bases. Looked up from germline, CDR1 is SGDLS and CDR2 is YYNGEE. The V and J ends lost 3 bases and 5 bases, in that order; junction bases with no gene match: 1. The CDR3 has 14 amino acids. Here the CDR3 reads CASSASGSTGELFF. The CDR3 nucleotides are TGTGCCAGCAGCGCTAGCGGGAGTACCGGGGAGCTGTTTTTT.

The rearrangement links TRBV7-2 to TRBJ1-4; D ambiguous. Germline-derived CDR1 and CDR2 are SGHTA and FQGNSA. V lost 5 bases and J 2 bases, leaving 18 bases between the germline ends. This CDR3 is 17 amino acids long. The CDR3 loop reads CASSLDRGSRTNEKLFF. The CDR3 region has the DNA TGTGCCAGCAGCCTAGACCGGGGAAGTCGCACTAATGAAAAACTGTTTTTT.

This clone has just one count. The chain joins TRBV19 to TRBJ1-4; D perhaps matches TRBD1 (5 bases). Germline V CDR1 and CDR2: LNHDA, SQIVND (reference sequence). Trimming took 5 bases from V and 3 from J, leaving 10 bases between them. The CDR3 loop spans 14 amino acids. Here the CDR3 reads CASSPGGANEKLFF. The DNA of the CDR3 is TGTGCCAGTAGTCCCGGGGGGGCTAATGAAAAACTGTTTTTT.

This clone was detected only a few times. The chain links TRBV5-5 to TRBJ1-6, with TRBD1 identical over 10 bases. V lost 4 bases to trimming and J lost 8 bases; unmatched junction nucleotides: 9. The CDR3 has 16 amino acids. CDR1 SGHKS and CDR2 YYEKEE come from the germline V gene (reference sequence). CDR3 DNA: TGTGCCAGCAGCCCCGGGACAGGGGCTTATGATTCACCCCTCCACTTT. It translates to CASSPGTGAYDSPLHF.